The 19 T cell receptor beta chains below come from one sample, sequenced in a study of Graves' ophthalmopathy and Graves' hyperthyroidism. RNA transcripts were the template, and TCR beta CDR3 regions were amplified from them. RT-PCR in the first round used HTBI primers; a second-round multiplex PCR followed. In TCRdb, the multiplex PCR reads were re-called with MiXCR into one record per CDR3 protein. The sample includes fewer than 650,000 distinct CDR3 sequences, 20% to 25% of them seen just once. Sequenced input: peripheral blood. The receptor set was obtained from a woman aged 18-35 years with stable Graves' hyperthyroidism. Some clones in this sample may be carry-over from other donors' samples.

The sample holds a few counts of this clonotype. Its ends do not fully match the called genes, so a read error is possible. The chain uses TRBV7-9 and TRBJ1-3; no clear D. The germline V gene encodes CDR1 SEHNR and CDR2 FQNEAQ (reference sequence). This CDR3 spans 15 amino acids. This CDR3 reads CASSVANHSGNTIYF. DNA for the CDR3: TGTGCCAGCAGCGTAGCCAACCACTCTGGAAACACCATATATTTT.

In its sample, this clonotype was seen many times. This chain links TRBV6-2 or TRBV6-3 with TRBJ2-7; 8 bases line up with TRBD1. Germline-derived CDR1 and CDR2 are MNHEY and SVGEGT. This CDR3 region has 16 residues. With V trimmed by 6 bases and J by 6 bases, 16 bases remained unmatched. In DNA, the CDR3 is TGTGCCAGCAGAGAACTGACAGGGGCCACCCCCGGCGAGCAGTACTTC. This translates into CASRELTGATPGEQYF.

This clonotype was counted at least ten times. The V and J genes are TRBV12-3 or TRBV12-4 and TRBJ1-5; D possibly corresponds to TRBD1 (6 bases). V lost 8 bases and J lost 6, with 17 bases in between. The CDR3 sequence is 14 residues long. The CDR3 sequence is CASSFWGASQPQHF. For the CDR3, the DNA is TGTGCCAGCTCCTTCTGGGGGGCTAGTCAGCCCCAGCATTTT.

The chain is built from TRBV24-1 and TRBJ2-2; D is unresolved. Germline V lookup: CDR1 KGHDR, CDR2 SFDVKD. The length of the CDR3 is 14 residues. The CDR3 is CATTDLWDTGELFF. CDR3 coding DNA: TGTGCTACTACTGATTTATGGGACACCGGGGAGCTGTTTTTT.

The chain combines TRBV12-3 or TRBV12-4 with TRBJ1-2; D is perhaps TRBD1 (5 bases). V dropped 4 bases and J dropped 4 bases, with 10 bases sitting between them. The CDR3 runs to 13 residues. CDR3 protein: CASSSQGLYGYTF. The CDR3 nucleotides are TGTGCCAGCAGTTCCCAGGGCCTCTATGGCTACACCTTC.

This clonotype was detected a few times. This chain links TRBV20-1 with TRBJ1-6; tentative D call: TRBD1 (6 bases). V was trimmed by 1 base and J by 5 bases, leaving 21 bases between them. The CDR3 is 18 residues long. From germline, CDR1 is DFQATT and CDR2 SNEGSKA (reference sequence). The DNA of the CDR3 is TGCAGTGCTAGAGCCGGGGGGGCGAGGATAGGACATAATTCACCCCTCCACTTT. Protein sequence: CSARAGGARIGHNSPLHF.

V is TRBV6-1 and J is TRBJ1-1, with 7 positions matching TRBD1. The CDR3 runs to 13 residues. J was trimmed by 5 bases and V by 4 bases; bases with no gene match: 4. Germline CDR1 and CDR2: MNHNS and SASEGT. CDR3 DNA: TGTGCCAGCAGTGCACAGGGGCGGACTGAAGCTTTCTTT. This codes for CASSAQGRTEAFF.

A remark on this clonotype: A read error is possible here, since a much larger clone lies one base away. No conserved phenylalanine or tryptophan ends this CDR3, so it is likely a read error. The rearrangement joins TRBV10-3 to TRBJ1-2; 9 bases match TRBD1. V was pared by 2 bases and J by 8 bases, with 9 bases of the junction left unmatched. CDR3 length equals 15 residues. Germline CDR1 is ENHRY and CDR2 is SYGVKD. Here the CDR3 reads CAISETPGQGAGYTY. DNA for the CDR3: TGTGCCATCAGTGAGACTCCGGGACAGGGAGCGGGCTACACCTAC.

The chain combines TRBV20-1 with TRBJ2-2, with 15 bases lining up with TRBD2. CDR1 is DFQATT and CDR2 is SNEGSKA in the germline V gene (reference sequence). Trimming at V came to 1 base and at J to 4 bases, leaving 10 bases not matched to a gene. The CDR3 totals 19 residues. The CDR3 sequence is CSARVGTSGGTSLTGELFF. The CDR3, as DNA: TGCAGTGCTAGAGTCGGGACTAGCGGGGGGACGTCCCTCACCGGGGAGCTGTTTTTT.

The chain combines TRBV6-1 with TRBJ1-2, with no clear D. Germline V lookup: CDR1 MNHNS, CDR2 SASEGT. CDR3 size: 14 residues. V dropped 3 bases and J dropped 7 bases, with 15 bases sitting between them. CDR3 DNA sequence: TGTGCCAGCAGTGAGACGGCGCCCCGGTTTGGCTACACCTTC. Translated: CASSETAPRFGYTF.

The rearrangement uses TRBV11-2 and TRBJ2-2, with TRBD2 as a possible D gene (5 bases). Germline V gene sequence: CDR1 SGHAT, CDR2 FQNNGV. This CDR3 spans 17 amino acids. Trimming left V 7 bases short and J 0 bases short, with 18 bases between. This CDR3 is CASTNPPGSPNTGELFF. In nucleotides, the CDR3 is TGTGCCAGCACCAATCCCCCGGGGTCCCCGAACACCGGGGAGCTGTTTTTT.

This chain connects TRBV28 to TRBJ1-2; D may be TRBD1 (6 bases). Germline V gene data show CDR1 as MDHEN and CDR2 as SYDVKM. This CDR3 spans 16 amino acids. Trimming took off 6 bases at V and 2 bases at J, with 19 bases between the two ends. CDR3 sequence: CASSTAQGGGNYGYTF. CDR3 coding DNA: TGTGCCAGCAGCACAGCCCAGGGAGGGGGGAACTATGGCTACACCTTC.

The genes are TRBV20-1 and TRBJ1-1, with D unclear. This CDR3 spans 14 amino acids. Germline CDR1 and CDR2: DFQATT and SNEGSKA (reference sequence). The ends were cut back, 6 bases at V and 7 bases at J, with 21 bases in the middle. The chain's CDR3 is CSAKVRPAINEAFF. The CDR3 coding sequence is TGCAGTGCAAAGGTCCGGCCGGCGATTAATGAAGCTTTCTTT.

In this sample, this clonotype turned up many times. The chain couples TRBV10-3 to TRBJ1-2; D perhaps matches TRBD1 (5 bases). Germline V gives CDR1 ENHRY, CDR2 SYGVKD. The CDR3 runs 14 residues. Trimming left V 4 bases short and J 3 bases short, with 12 bases between. The CDR3 coding sequence is TGTGCCATCAGTGTGCAGGGTTGGGACTATGGCTACACCTTC. Protein: CAISVQGWDYGYTF.

This clonotype was counted at least ten times. The chain uses TRBV10-3 and TRBJ1-5; D unclear. This CDR3 contains 15 residues. The germline V gene has CDR1 ENHRY and CDR2 SYGVKD. V was pared by 3 bases and J by 7 bases, with 16 bases between. The CDR3 region is CAISDEGAPAQPQHF. The DNA for the CDR3 is TGTGCCATCAGTGATGAGGGCGCCCCCGCCCAGCCCCAGCATTTT.

This clonotype was observed a few times. The chain combines TRBV28 with TRBJ1-1, with a tentative D call TRBD1 (6 bases). V was shortened by 6 bases and J by 3 bases, with 11 bases between the two germline ends. CDR3 length equals 13 residues. CDR1 and CDR2 from the germline V gene are MDHEN and SYDVKM. The CDR3 spells CASRPQGYTEAFF. The CDR3 DNA reads TGTGCCAGCAGACCACAGGGTTACACTGAAGCTTTCTTT.

This clonotype was found many times. This chain links TRBV15 with TRBJ2-7; D not certain. CDR3 length equals 14 residues. Trimming pared 1 base from V and 2 bases from J, leaving 9 bases between. The V gene's germline CDR1 is LNHNV and CDR2 YYDKDF (reference sequence). CDR3 loop: CATSRAQQAYEQYF. The DNA for the CDR3 is TGTGCCACCAGCAGAGCCCAGCAAGCCTACGAGCAGTACTTC.

This clonotype has a count of ten or more. This rearrangement joins TRBV28 to TRBJ2-2; 7 positions agree with TRBD2. CDR1 and CDR2 (germline): MDHEN, SYDVKM. J lost 5 bases, V lost 1 base, and 22 bases had no gene match. The CDR3 loop spans 21 amino acids. CDR3 in DNA: TGTGCCAGCAGTTTATCTAAAGCAGGCGGGAGTCTAAGCGTTCGTACCGGGGAGCTGTTTTTT. It codes for CASSLSKAGGSLSVRTGELFF.

The sample holds many counts of this clonotype. This sequence joins TRBV12-3 or TRBV12-4 and TRBJ1-2; D is perhaps TRBD1 (6 bases). The ends were cut back, 6 bases at V and 8 bases at J, with 19 bases in the middle. This CDR3 has 14 amino acids. CDR3 residues: CASRPGGRGLGYTF. The DNA of the CDR3 is TGTGCCAGCAGACCAGGAGGCAGGGGATTAGGCTACACCTTC.